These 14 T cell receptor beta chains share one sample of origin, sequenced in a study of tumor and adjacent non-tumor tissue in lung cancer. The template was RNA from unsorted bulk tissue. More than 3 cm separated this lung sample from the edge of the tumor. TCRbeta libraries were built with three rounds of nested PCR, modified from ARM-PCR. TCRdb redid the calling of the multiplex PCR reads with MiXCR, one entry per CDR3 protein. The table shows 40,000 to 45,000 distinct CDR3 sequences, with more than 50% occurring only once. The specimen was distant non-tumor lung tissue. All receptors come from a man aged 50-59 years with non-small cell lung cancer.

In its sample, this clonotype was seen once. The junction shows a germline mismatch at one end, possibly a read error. The CDR3 sequence is CASSLAQAGGHSPLHF. CDR3 in DNA: TGCGCCAGCAGCTTAGCGCAGGCCGGTGGTCATTCACCCCTCCACTTT. The chain is built from TRBV7-9 and TRBJ1-6; no clear D. This CDR3 region has 16 residues. Germline V gene data show CDR1 as SEHNR and CDR2 as FQNEAQ (reference sequence). Variable domain in full (rest from reference TRBV7-9 and TRBJ1-6): DTGVSQNPRHKITKRGQNVTFRCDPISEHNRLYWYRQTLGQGPEFLTYFQNEAQLEKSRLLSDRFSAERPKGSFSTLEIQRTEQGDSAMYLCASSLAQAGGHSPLHFGNGTRLTVT.

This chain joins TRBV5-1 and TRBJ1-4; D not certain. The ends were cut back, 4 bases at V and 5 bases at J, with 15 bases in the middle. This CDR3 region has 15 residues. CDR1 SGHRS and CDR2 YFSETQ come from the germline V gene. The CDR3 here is CASSPLSVLNEKLFF. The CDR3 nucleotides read TGCGCCAGCAGCCCCTTGAGCGTTCTCAATGAAAAACTGTTTTTT.

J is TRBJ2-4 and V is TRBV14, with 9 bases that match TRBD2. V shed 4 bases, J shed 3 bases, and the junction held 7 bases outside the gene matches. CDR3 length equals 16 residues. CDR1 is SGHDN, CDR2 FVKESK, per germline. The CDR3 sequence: CASSRTSGLVKNIQYF. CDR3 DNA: TGTGCCAGCAGCCGTACTAGCGGGCTAGTCAAAAACATTCAGTACTTC.

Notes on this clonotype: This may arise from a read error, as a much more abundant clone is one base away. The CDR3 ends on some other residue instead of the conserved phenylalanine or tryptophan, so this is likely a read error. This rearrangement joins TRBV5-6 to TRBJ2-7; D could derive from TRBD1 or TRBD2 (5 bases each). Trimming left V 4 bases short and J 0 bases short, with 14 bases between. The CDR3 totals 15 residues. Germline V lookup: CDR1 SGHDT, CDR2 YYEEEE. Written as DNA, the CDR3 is TGTGCCAGCAGCCTAATTCCGGGACCCTCCTACGAGCAGTACCTC. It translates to CASSLIPGPSYEQYL.

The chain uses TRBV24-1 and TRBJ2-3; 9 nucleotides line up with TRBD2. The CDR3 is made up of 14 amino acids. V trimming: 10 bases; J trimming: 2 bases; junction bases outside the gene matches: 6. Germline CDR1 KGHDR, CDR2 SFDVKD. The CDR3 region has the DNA TGTGCCACTAGTAGGACTAGCGTCACAGATACGCAGTATTTT. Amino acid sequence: CATSRTSVTDTQYF.

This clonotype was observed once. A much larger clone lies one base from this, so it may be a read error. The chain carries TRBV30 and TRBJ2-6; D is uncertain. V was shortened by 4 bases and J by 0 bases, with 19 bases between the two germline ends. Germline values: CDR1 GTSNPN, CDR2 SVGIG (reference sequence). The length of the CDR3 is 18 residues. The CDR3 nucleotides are TGTGCCTGGAATGTATGGTACCTTAACGACTCTGGGGCCAACGTCCTGACTTTC. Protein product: CAWNVWYLNDSGANVLTF.

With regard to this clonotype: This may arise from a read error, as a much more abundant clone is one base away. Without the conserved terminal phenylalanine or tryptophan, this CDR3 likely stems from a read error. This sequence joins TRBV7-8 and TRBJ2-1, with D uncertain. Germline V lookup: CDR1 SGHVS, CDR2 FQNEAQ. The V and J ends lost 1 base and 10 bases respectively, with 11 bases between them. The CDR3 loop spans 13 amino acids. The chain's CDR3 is CASSLGPLQEQFS. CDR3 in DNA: TGTGCCAGCAGCTTAGGTCCGCTTCAGGAGCAGTTCTCC.

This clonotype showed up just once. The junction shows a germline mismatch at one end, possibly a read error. CDR3 protein: CACRPPSGGHGHEQFF. For the CDR3, the DNA is TGTGCCTGCAGACCCCCCTCAGGGGGACATGGTCATGAGCAGTTCTTC. The chain joins TRBV11-2 to TRBJ2-1, with TRBD1 identical over 7 bases. The CDR3 has 16 amino acids. CDR1 is SGHAT and CDR2 is FQNNGV in the germline V gene.

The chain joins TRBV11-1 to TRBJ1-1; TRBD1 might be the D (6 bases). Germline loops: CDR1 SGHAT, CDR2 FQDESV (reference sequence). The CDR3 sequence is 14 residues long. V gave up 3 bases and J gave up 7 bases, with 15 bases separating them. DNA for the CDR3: TGTGCCAGCAGCTTCCCAACAGGGTACAATGAAGCTTTCTTT. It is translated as CASSFPTGYNEAFF.

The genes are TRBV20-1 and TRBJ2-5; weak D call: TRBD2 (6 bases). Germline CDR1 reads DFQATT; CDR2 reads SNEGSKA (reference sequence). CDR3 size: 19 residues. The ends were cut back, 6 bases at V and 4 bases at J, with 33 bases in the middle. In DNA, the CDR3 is TGCAGTGCCCTCCCGCCCGGAGGAACGGGAGTGGGGTTGAGAGAGACCCAGTACTTC. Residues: CSALPPGGTGVGLRETQYF.

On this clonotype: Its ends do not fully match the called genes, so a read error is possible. The CDR3 loop is CSVVPGDSQETHYF. CDR3 in DNA: TGCAGTGTTGTACCAGGGGACAGCCAAGAGACCCACTACTTC. This chain joins TRBV29-1 and TRBJ2-5; TRBD1 matches at 7 bases. The CDR3 runs to 14 residues. CDR1 and CDR2 from the germline V gene are SQVTM and ANQGSEA.

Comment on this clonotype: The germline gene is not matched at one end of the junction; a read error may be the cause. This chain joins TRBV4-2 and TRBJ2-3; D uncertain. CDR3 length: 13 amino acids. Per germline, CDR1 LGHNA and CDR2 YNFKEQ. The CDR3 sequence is CDSSQERFDTQYF. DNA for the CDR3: TGTGACAGCAGTCAAGAAAGGTTTGATACGCAGTATTTT.

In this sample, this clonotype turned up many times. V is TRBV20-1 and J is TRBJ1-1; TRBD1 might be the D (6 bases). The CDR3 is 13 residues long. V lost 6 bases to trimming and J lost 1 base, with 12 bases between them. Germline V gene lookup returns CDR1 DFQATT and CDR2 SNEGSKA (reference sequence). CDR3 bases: TGCAGTGCCCGAGGGGGGACGAACACTGAAGCTTTCTTT. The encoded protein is CSARGGTNTEAFF.

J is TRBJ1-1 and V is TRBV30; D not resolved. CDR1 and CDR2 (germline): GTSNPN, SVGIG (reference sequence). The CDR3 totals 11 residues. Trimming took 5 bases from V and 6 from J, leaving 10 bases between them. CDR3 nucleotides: TGTGCCTGGTGTAGGGCAGCTGAAGCTTTCTTT. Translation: CAWCRAAEAFF.